This T cell receptor beta chain was observed in a study of cytomegalovirus exposure and HLA in healthy donors. Findings and limits, study-wide: It was in a later analysis that TCR association rates were seen to vary by HLA locus, highest for DRB1 and lowest for HLA-C. The study carried out a later analysis of TCR beta sequences. It associated 16,951 of them with specific HLA alleles at a false discovery rate of 0.05.

The V gene's germline CDR1 is SGDLS and CDR2 YYNGEE. This CDR3 comprises 11 residues. The ends were cut back, 3 bases at V and 7 bases at J, with 7 bases in the middle. The primer mix had 60 Vbeta and 13 Jbeta primers. The method was immunoSEQ multiplex PCR; TCRdb's version includes in-frame clones alone and lacks a portion of them. This sample has 200,000 to 250,000 clones, with 85% to 90% found just once. Of note for this clone: The antigen remains unidentified.

Sequencing was carried out using PBMCs. The receptor was derived from a human donor in good health. This rearrangement joins TRBV9 to TRBJ1-2; maybe TRBD1 (5 bases). As DNA, the CDR3 is TGTGCCAGCAGCGGGACATCTGGCTACACCTTC. Translated, it gives CASSGTSGYTF.